This T cell receptor beta chain appears in the sequencing data of a study of cytomegalovirus exposure and HLA in healthy donors. About this clone itself: What it recognizes is unknown.

PCR amplification relied on 60 Vbeta primers (plus 13 Jbeta primers). Profiled with immunoSEQ multiplex PCR; TCRdb holds only in-frame clones, not every one. Among approximately 170,000 clones listed, around 80% were seen once. Overall study findings and caveats: In vitro testing confirmed a few CMV-associated chains as specific for CMV antigens. Among TCR beta chains of equal frequency, HLA-associated ones were more clonally expanded in a later analysis.

Germline values: CDR1 SGHDT, CDR2 YYEEEE. V gave up 1 base and J gave up 7 bases; unmatched junction bases: 14. The CDR3 sequence is 18 residues long. Everyone who donated was a healthy bone marrow donor. J is TRBJ2-1 and V is TRBV5-6; 10 bases line up with TRBD2. The TCR originated in a man aged 40-50 years in good health and CMV-seronegative. The specimen was PBMCs. This CDR3 reads CASSLIVTSGADWNEQFF. As DNA, the CDR3 is TGTGCCAGCAGCTTGATAGTAACTAGCGGGGCCGACTGGAATGAGCAGTTCTTC.